This T cell receptor beta chain was captured in a study of glioma-infiltrating T cells after dendritic cell vaccination. Overall study findings and caveats: Estimated pretreatment TIL content predicted outcome after dendritic cell vaccination.

TCRB CDR3 was amplified from 2 ug genomic DNA or less. The table came from immunoSEQ multiplex PCR; TCRdb's copy has only in-frame clones and leaves some out. This table holds tens of thousands of clones, around 81% found once. For this clone: Its specificity is not known. Its ends do not fully match the called genes, so a read error is possible.

The CDR3 is made up of 15 amino acids. Germline-derived CDR1 and CDR2 are LNHNV and YYDKDF (reference sequence). This sequence joins TRBV15 and TRBJ1-2; D call uncertain. This receptor was taken from a human donor with glioblastoma. Sequencing was performed on blood, taken before dendritic cell vaccination. CDR3 amino acids: CAASRERGSQSGYTF. In DNA form, the CDR3 reads TGTGCCGCCAGCAGAGAGAGAGGTTCCCAAAGTGGCTACACCTTC.